The rows below give T cell receptor beta chains drawn from one sample of a study of tumor-infiltrating lymphocytes in oesophageal squamous cell carcinoma. TCRdb itself ran the PCR reads through MiXCR, one entry per CDR3 protein. The sample holds about 14,000 distinct CDR3 sequences, roughly half seen once. The sequenced sample was blood. The receptors stem from a male donor with esophageal squamous cell carcinoma. Each CDR3 is given without its conserved first and last residue. Clone size is stated in some rows and not others, as once, few, many or a class when expanded.

clone size	J gene	V gene	CDR3 protein
-	TRBJ2-1	TRBV7-8	ASSPLLLAGFYNEQF
many	TRBJ1-2	TRBV28	ASSFETHGYT
few	TRBJ2-1	TRBV2	ASRERDESYNEQF
-	TRBJ2-7	TRBV7-8	ASSLQGTYEQY
few	-	TRBV7-2	ASSLAQYNEQF
-	-	TRBV7-2	ASSLDTSGNYEQY
-	TRBJ2-5	TRBV10-3	AISERAETQY
-	TRBJ2-5	TRBV11-2	ASSNLPETQY
-	TRBJ2-2	TRBV25-1	ASSGLGTGELF
many	-	TRBV7-3	ASSLNPGTAYEQY
large	TRBJ2-3	TRBV28	ASSWTRGSSTDTQY
-	TRBJ2-1	TRBV7-2	ASSPQGLAESNEQF
-	TRBJ2-1	TRBV24-1	ATSDGARGSSYNEQF
-	-	TRBV28	ASSRPGTGRYEQY
few	TRBJ1-5	TRBV5-6	ASSFAGGQKYSNQPQH
-	TRBJ2-1	TRBV7-3	ASSSGPPPYNEQF
-	TRBJ2-7	TRBV6-1	ASSRDRVYEQY
-	TRBJ2-3	TRBV7-2	ASSLTITDTQY
-	-	TRBV28	ASSESSSGSHEQF
-	-	TRBV7-2	ASSLAGVGEQF
-	TRBJ1-1	TRBV10-3	VARFEGVTEAF
-	TRBJ2-7	TRBV7-2	ASSLSQGGEQY
-	TRBJ1-5	TRBV15	ATSYRRGSNQPQH
-	TRBJ2-3	TRBV9	ASSVTSGSRTQY
-	TRBJ2-5	TRBV7-6	ASSQDGQETQY
medium-sized	TRBJ2-7	TRBV12-3/TRBV12-4	ASSYVPGYEQY
-	-	TRBV11-2	ASSLGVSGRAYEQY
-	TRBJ2-6	TRBV7-2	ASSRRRSGANVLT
-	TRBJ2-1	TRBV5-4	ASSLGLAAGEQF
-	TRBJ2-3	TRBV7-2	ASSLVEAGGTDTQY
-	-	TRBV12-3/TRBV12-4	ASSFQTDNEQF
many	TRBJ1-1	TRBV6-1	ASSWGQLNTEAF
medium-sized	TRBJ2-7	TRBV7-9	ASSLGAYEQY
many	TRBJ1-3	TRBV6-6	ASSYRSTGNTIY
medium-sized	TRBJ2-1	TRBV7-2	ASSLDGTSGGNNEQF
once	TRBJ2-1	TRBV7-2	ASVSSPPSGRALVEQF
medium-sized	TRBJ1-6	TRBV12-3/TRBV12-4	ASSSWTLDTYNSPLH
few	TRBJ1-1	TRBV11-2	ASSFSENTEAF
few	TRBJ2-3	TRBV11-3	ASSANSGFSDTQY
many	-	TRBV27	ASSPPGLAGLWGEQY
-	TRBJ1-1	TRBV10-3	AISGRGGTMDEAF
few	-	TRBV7-9	ASRPGPHEQF